These T cell receptor beta chains were read from a single sample in a study of blood T cell repertoires in COVID-19. The protocol was immunoSEQ multiplex PCR, while the TCRdb copy is restricted to in-frame clones and leaves out a portion. Of 250,000 or so clones listed, nearly 90% are singletons. The sequenced sample consisted of peripheral blood. These receptors were taken from a woman aged 55-70 years with COVID-19, enrolled during active disease. The CDR3 runs from the conserved cysteine through the conserved F or W. A D gene is named only where the DNA matches it firmly. Not every row has a clone size; where given, it reads once, few, many or a size class.

NA,TRBV6-2/TRBV6-3,NA,TRBJ1-2,CASSYPGYDYGYTF,TGTGCCAGCAGTTACCCAGGGTATGACTATGGCTACACCTTC
NA,TRBV2,TRBD2,TRBJ2-7,CASRGVTSGEPTYEQYF,TGTGCCAGCAGAGGGGTTACTAGCGGGGAACCAACCTACGAGCAGTACTTC
NA,TRBV6-5,NA,TRBJ1-5,CASSWGGEDQPQHF,TGTGCCAGCAGTTGGGGGGGGGAAGATCAGCCCCAGCATTTT
NA,TRBV18,NA,TRBJ1-2,CASSPSGGDGYGYTF,TGTGCCAGCTCACCCTCTGGGGGGGATGGCTATGGCTACACCTTC
NA,TRBV6-6,NA,TRBJ2-2,CASSYRPPGAGELFF,TGTGCCAGCAGTTACAGGCCCCCCGGGGCCGGGGAGCTGTTTTTT
NA,TRBV12-5,NA,TRBJ1-2,CASGLVIGVGSHRYGYTF,TGTGCTAGTGGTTTGGTTATAGGAGTTGGGTCCCACCGCTATGGCTACACCTTC
NA,TRBV5-4,NA,TRBJ2-7,CASSLSHRASYEQYF,TGTGCCAGCAGCTTGTCCCACAGGGCCTCCTACGAGCAGTACTTC
few,TRBV19,TRBD2,TRBJ2-7,CASTPRLAASYEQYF,TGTGCCAGTACCCCAAGGCTAGCGGCTTCCTACGAGCAGTACTTC
NA,TRBV6-5,NA,TRBJ1-1,CASNAGYTEAFF,TGTGCCAGCAACGCGGGTTACACTGAAGCTTTCTTT
NA,TRBV15,TRBD1,TRBJ1-4,CATSRSRDRGATNEKLFF,TGTGCCACCAGCAGGAGCAGGGACAGGGGGGCAACTAATGAAAAACTGTTTTTT
NA,TRBV5-6,TRBD1,TRBJ1-3,CASSFGTGIGNTIYF,TGTGCCAGCAGCTTTGGGACAGGGATTGGAAACACCATATATTTT
NA,TRBV19,TRBD1,TRBJ1-1,CASSQGVLHGSEAFF,TGTGCCAGTAGTCAGGGGGTTCTCCATGGGTCTGAAGCTTTCTTT
NA,TRBV6-2/TRBV6-3,TRBD2,TRBJ2-1,CASSYASGVEQFF,TGTGCCAGCAGTTACGCTAGCGGGGTCGAGCAGTTCTTC
NA,TRBV9,TRBD2,TRBJ2-6,CASSVVPWTSGGAGSGANVLTF,TGTGCCAGCAGCGTAGTCCCCTGGACTAGCGGGGGGGCCGGGTCTGGGGCCAACGTCCTGACTTTC
NA,TRBV25-1,NA,TRBJ1-1,CASSSQGSRNTEAFF,TGTGCCAGCAGTTCCCAGGGGTCCAGGAACACTGAAGCTTTCTTT
NA,TRBV11-2,TRBD1,TRBJ2-5,CASSATGGGGETQYF,TGTGCCAGCAGTGCTACAGGGGGCGGAGGGGAGACCCAGTACTTC
few,TRBV6-5,NA,TRBJ1-2,CASSYSSGTGWEGYTF,TGTGCCAGCAGTTACTCGAGTGGTACAGGCTGGGAAGGCTACACCTTC
NA,TRBV2,NA,TRBJ1-4,CASRDLRAANEKLFF,TGTGCCAGCAGGGATTTGCGGGCCGCAAATGAAAAACTGTTTTTT
NA,TRBV5-6,TRBD1,TRBJ1-1,CASSFSAARQGSDTEAFF,TGTGCCAGCAGCTTCTCCGCCGCAAGACAGGGCTCGGACACTGAAGCTTTCTTT
NA,TRBV28,NA,TRBJ1-4,CASLHGGGGEKLFF,TGTGCCAGCCTCCACGGCGGGGGGGGTGAAAAACTGTTTTTT
NA,TRBV7-3,NA,TRBJ2-7,CASSLDGKTYEQYF,TGTGCCAGCAGCTTAGACGGGAAGACCTACGAGCAGTACTTC
NA,TRBV5-1,TRBD2,TRBJ2-1,CASSLDRLAGGDEQFF,TGCGCCAGCAGCTTGGATCGACTAGCGGGGGGTGATGAGCAGTTCTTC
NA,TRBV21-1,NA,TRBJ2-7,CASSPGTVRTFGQYF,TGTGCCAGCAGCCCCGGGACAGTCCGAACATTCGGGCAGTACTTC